The T cell receptor (beta chain) under discussion was sequenced for a study of lymphopenia after photon versus proton radiotherapy (dated by TCRdb to the late 2010s). The study in broad terms: In patients with gastrointestinal tumors who developed high-grade lymphopenia, the study compared the immunological effects of photon radiation therapy with those of proton radiation therapy. The 20 patients in the cohort had gastrointestinal tumors, were treated with either photon or proton therapy, and subsequently developed lymphopenia. The goal of the study was to describe how the two radiation modalities differ in their effects on the immune system. General findings and caveats noted by the study authors: The survival association was assessed only in patients who died, and the authors presented better survival with proton therapy as a possibility rather than a demonstrated result. Across the cohort, among patients who died, a greater drop in TCR diversity after the nadir was inversely correlated with overall survival time. Once the lymphocyte count had reached its nadir, the repertoires of photon-treated patients showed oligoclonal expansion, particularly of CD8+ Temra cells, and this expansion drove the decline in diversity. During treatment, patients who received proton therapy stayed relatively stable, whereas patients who received photon therapy lost naive T cells and TCR diversity and gained effector/memory populations.

In regard to this clone: Its antigen is unknown. No base qualities exist here, and no much larger clone lies one base off it.

Between the V and J ends, shortened by 0 bases and 0 bases respectively, the junction contains 11 bases. The cysteine opens and the phenylalanine closes a CDR3 of 16 amino acids. Only CDR3 DNA remains: 48 bases, in frame from the first base. CDR1 and CDR2 were assigned from the germline V gene as SGDLS and YYNGEE. The library was prepared using the immunoSEQ multiplex PCR assay. Alongside multiparametric flow cytometry, deep sequencing of rearranged TCR beta loci was used to profile the T cell repertoires. TCRdb stores this immuneACCESS table with in-frame sequences only. Part of the clones is absent; in the studies checked, under half of the shortfall reflects unresolved V genes, and no reason is known for the rest. The sample records roughly 150,000 clones, more than 85% of which are singletons. Around 4.7% of the sample rests with the top ten.

The V gene is TRBV9 and the J gene is TRBJ2-3, with TRBD2 tentatively as D gene (6 bases match). This sample comprised peripheral blood, obtained from a patient treated with photon-based radiotherapy. The receptor comes from a middle-aged man with gastric cancer. The CDR3 protein sequence reads: CASSVGASVSTDTQYF. At the DNA level, the sequence is TGTGCCAGCAGCGTAGGGGCTAGCGTAAGCACAGATACGCAGTATTTT.